These 15 T cell receptor beta chains were all obtained from the same sample, sequenced in a study of OX40 agonist ivuxolimab in advanced cancers. The method was immunoSEQ multiplex PCR; TCRdb's version includes in-frame clones alone and lacks a portion of them. Here the sample spans under 30,000 clones, around 76% being singletons. The source was CD4+ or CD8+ T cells sorted from blood, collected in a trial of the OX40 agonist ivuxolimab. The receptors here all came from an adult with an advanced solid tumor such as melanoma, head and neck, liver or kidney cancer.

The genes are TRBV27 and TRBJ2-7, with TRBD1 as a possible D gene (8 bases). V was pared by 5 bases and J by 2 bases, with 13 bases between. CDR3 size: 14 residues. Germline loops: CDR1 MNHEY, CDR2 SMNVEV (reference sequence). The CDR3 DNA sequence: TGTGCCAGCAGTATAACAGGGGGGGCCTACGAGCAGTACTTC. Encoded protein: CASSITGGAYEQYF.

The rearrangement links TRBV4-3 to TRBJ2-7, with a tentative D call TRBD1 (5 bases). CDR3 length: 16 amino acids. V lost 1 base and J lost 4, with 17 bases in between. The germline V gene has CDR1 LGHNA and CDR2 YSLEER. As DNA, the CDR3 is TGCGCCAGCAGCCAAGGGGTAGGACAAGAAAGGTACGAGCAGTACTTC. It codes for CASSQGVGQERYEQYF.

The V gene is TRBV5-4, the J gene TRBJ2-3, with 11 nucleotides matching TRBD2. Germline lookup yields CDR1 SGHNT and CDR2 YYREEE (reference sequence). The V segment lost 6 bases and the J segment 4 bases; nucleotides outside the gene matches: 7. The CDR3 covers 15 residues. CDR3 nucleotides: TGTGCCAGCACCCTGGGACTAGCGGTTCCAGATACGCAGTATTTT. Its protein product is CASTLGLAVPDTQYF.

The chain is built from TRBV15 and TRBJ2-2; D is ambiguous. The germline gives CDR1 LNHNV, CDR2 YYDKDF (reference sequence). V lost 3 bases to trimming and J lost 4 bases, with 18 bases between them. The CDR3 loop spans 17 amino acids. Here the CDR3 DNA reads TGTGCCACCAGCAGCGCCGCGAGTTATCTGGGCACCGGGGAGCTGTTTTTT. Amino acids: CATSSAASYLGTGELFF. The whole variable domain, remainder taken from reference TRBV15 and TRBJ2-2, is DAMVIQNPRYQVTQFGKPVTLSCSQTLNHNVMYWYQQKSSQAPKLLFHYYDKDFNNEADTPDNFQSRRPNTSFCFLDIRSPGLGDTAMYLCATSSAASYLGTGELFFGEGSRLTVL.

The chain joins TRBV27 to TRBJ1-2; 9 bases fit TRBD1. The CDR3 sequence is 16 residues long. V lost 5 bases and J lost 7; bases outside the gene matches: 14. Germline-derived CDR1 and CDR2 are MNHEY and SMNVEV (reference sequence). The DNA of the CDR3 is TGTGCCAGCAGTCCCCTTTCACCCGGGACAGGGTCTGGCTACACCTTC. Its protein product is CASSPLSPGTGSGYTF.

The CDR3 loop is CALRGAPYNEQFF. CDR3 coding DNA: TGTGCCCTCCGGGGGGCCCCATACAATGAGCAGTTCTTC. V gene TRBV6-1 combines with J gene TRBJ2-1; tentatively, D is TRBD2 (7 bases). Germline V gene data show CDR1 as MNHNS and CDR2 as SASEGT. The CDR3 is 13 residues long. V shed 11 bases and J shed 4 bases, with 15 bases lying between them.

CDR3: CASSRTGANYNQPQHF. The CDR3 DNA is TGTGCCAGTTCCCGGACAGGGGCCAACTACAATCAGCCCCAGCATTTT. This sequence joins TRBV19 and TRBJ1-5, with 9 bases that match TRBD1. V was clipped by 8 bases and J by 3 bases; unmatched bases: 11. CDR3 length equals 16 residues. Germline V gives CDR1 LNHDA, CDR2 SQIVND (reference sequence).

As to this clone: Other DNA sequences within the sample encode an identical CDR3. The chain has TRBV5-1 and TRBJ1-6, with 9 bases lining up with TRBD1. The V gene's germline CDR1 is SGHRS and CDR2 YFSETQ. This CDR3 comprises 16 residues. After removal of 4 bases from V and 6 bases from J, the junction contained 8 bases not matched to a gene. The CDR3 sequence is CASSPDPGQGNSPLHF. As DNA, the CDR3 is TGCGCCAGCAGCCCCGACCCGGGACAGGGTAATTCACCCCTCCACTTT.

The chain links TRBV9 to TRBJ2-1; D might be TRBD2 (5 bases). Trimming shortened V by 6 bases and J by 5 bases, and 12 bases separated the two germline ends. Germline V CDR1 and CDR2: SGDLS, YYNGEE. This CDR3 contains 13 residues. CDR3 residues: CASNTGLNNEQFF. CDR3 bases: TGTGCCAGCAACACCGGACTCAACAATGAGCAGTTCTTC.

This clone was counted only a few times. The chain is built from TRBV7-9 and TRBJ2-1; 11 bases fit TRBD2. The V gene's germline CDR1 is SEHNR and CDR2 FQNEAQ (reference sequence). The CDR3 loop spans 15 amino acids. V shed 5 bases, J shed 8 bases, and the junction held 8 bases outside the gene matches. The CDR3 DNA sequence: TGTGCCAGCAGCCCTGGTCTAGCGGGGGGCCATGAGCAGTTCTTC. It yields the protein CASSPGLAGGHEQFF.

The chain employs TRBV7-9 and TRBJ2-7; D may be TRBD1 or TRBD2 (5 bases each). Germline CDR1 and CDR2: SEHNR and FQNEAQ (reference sequence). The CDR3 extends over 15 amino acids. V lost 2 bases and J lost 6, with 17 bases in between. DNA of the CDR3: TGTGCCAGCAGCTTACTGGCAGGGCCGAGGGGCGAGCAGTACTTC. It encodes CASSLLAGPRGEQYF.

This chain links TRBV19 with TRBJ2-1; 7 nucleotides line up with TRBD2. This CDR3 contains 13 residues. From germline, CDR1 is LNHDA and CDR2 SQIVND (reference sequence). Losses at the gene ends were 4 bases for V and 7 bases for J; bases not matched to a gene: 4. CDR3 amino acids: CASSRGGWNEQFF. The CDR3 region has the DNA TGTGCCAGTAGTAGGGGGGGATGGAATGAGCAGTTCTTC.

This sequence joins TRBV5-1 and TRBJ2-2; no reliable D call. In germline, CDR1 is SGHRS, CDR2 YFSETQ. Trimming shortened V by 0 bases and J by 4 bases, and 13 bases separated the two germline ends. CDR3 length equals 16 residues. The CDR3 region has the DNA TGCGCCAGCAGCTTGGGGACGCGATACACCACCGGGGAGCTGTTTTTT. Protein product: CASSLGTRYTTGELFF.

This clone is classed as medium-sized. The chain carries TRBV6-5 and TRBJ2-7, with 8 bases that match TRBD2. After removal of 5 bases from V and 2 bases from J, the junction contained 5 bases not matched to a gene. CDR3 size: 14 residues. The germline CDR1 and CDR2 sequences are MNHEY and SVGAGI. CDR3 sequence reads: CASSPAGGPYEQYF. CDR3 nucleotide sequence: TGTGCCAGCAGTCCCGCGGGGGGCCCCTACGAGCAGTACTTC.

The chain is built from TRBV7-9 and TRBJ1-1; 8 bases match TRBD1. The CDR3 has 14 residues. The ends lost 5 bases at V and 3 bases at J; junction bases unmatched: 5. Germline values: CDR1 SEHNR, CDR2 FQNEAQ (reference sequence). The CDR3 is CASSTGQVHTEAFF. CDR3 nucleotides: TGTGCCAGCAGCACGGGACAGGTTCACACTGAAGCTTTCTTT.